This TCR beta chain originates from a study of T cell responses to AZD1222 COVID-19 vaccine. The data were produced by immunoSEQ multiplex PCR, yet TCRdb's version contains in-frame clones alone and is incomplete. The sample holds 100,000 to 150,000 clones, about 90% seen once. The sample here was peripheral blood, taken on day 0 of AZD1222 vaccination. This TCR derives from an adult in good health.

In nucleotides, the CDR3 is TGTGCCAGCTCTGAGCGGACAGGGGGCTTTTCCAATCAGCCCCAGCATTTT. The encoded protein is CASSERTGGFSNQPQHF. V gene TRBV28 combines with J gene TRBJ1-5; 11 bases match TRBD1. V shed 8 bases and J 3 bases; nucleotides not matched to a gene: 12. This CDR3 spans 17 amino acids. Germline V gene lookup returns CDR1 MDHEN and CDR2 SYDVKM.